This is a list of T cell receptor beta chains from one sample in a study of T cell responses to AZD1222 COVID-19 vaccine. Sequencing used immunoSEQ multiplex PCR; TCRdb keeps in-frame clones, though not all of them. The sample holds around 70,000 clones, 87% seen once. The specimen was peripheral blood, collected 28 days after the second AZD1222 dose. The receptors were gathered from an adult who received the AZD1222 COVID-19 vaccine. The CDR3 runs from the conserved cysteine through the conserved F or W. The D gene is left open where the match is weak. Size tells how often a clone was seen (once, few, many) or the class of an expanded clone, and some rows leave it out.

D gene	V gene	J gene	clone size	CDR3 DNA	CDR3 protein
TRBD2	TRBV19	TRBJ2-6	once	TGTGCCAGTAGTATCCCCGGACTAGCGGGAGTATCTGGGGCCAACGTCCTGACTTTC	CASSIPGLAGVSGANVLTF
TRBD2	TRBV6-2/TRBV6-3	TRBJ2-4	NA	TGTGCCAGCAGTTACAGCGGGAGGGCCGGGGCAAACATTCAGTACTTC	CASSYSGRAGANIQYF
NA	TRBV30	TRBJ1-5	NA	TGTGCCTGGAGTATTGATAGCAATCAGCCCCAGCATTTT	CAWSIDSNQPQHF
NA	TRBV11-3	TRBJ2-3	NA	TGTGCCAGTGGCGGGAGCACAGATACGCAGTATTTT	CASGGSTDTQYF
NA	TRBV7-2	TRBJ1-4	NA	TGTGCCAGCAGCTTAGACCCCTGGGGGGAAGGTGAAAAACTGTTTTTT	CASSLDPWGEGEKLFF
TRBD2	TRBV20-1	TRBJ2-1	NA	TGCAGTGCTAGTGGGCTAGCGGTTTACTCCTACAATGAGCAGTTCTTC	CSASGLAVYSYNEQFF
NA	TRBV18	TRBJ1-3	NA	TGTGCCAGCTCACCAAGGAGCCCGGGGTCTGGAAACACCATATATTTT	CASSPRSPGSGNTIYF
TRBD1	TRBV6-6	TRBJ1-2	NA	TGTGCCACCTCCTCCCCCGACAGGGAAAACTATGGCTACACCTTC	CATSSPDRENYGYTF
NA	TRBV6-5	TRBJ2-3	NA	TGTGCCAGCAGCCGGAAGCGGACTAGCACAGATACGCAGTATTTT	CASSRKRTSTDTQYF
NA	TRBV6-5	TRBJ2-3	NA	TGTGCCAGCAGGGCAGGGGCCGGGACAGATACGCAGTATTTT	CASRAGAGTDTQYF
NA	TRBV4-3	TRBJ2-1	NA	TGCGCCAGCAGCCCGAAGCGGATCTACAATGAGCAGTTCTTC	CASSPKRIYNEQFF
NA	TRBV18	TRBJ1-3	NA	TGTGCCAGCTCAGCCTCAGAAGGGTCTGGAAACACCATATATTTT	CASSASEGSGNTIYF
NA	TRBV5-1	TRBJ2-2	once	TGCGCCAGCAGTTCCGGGGCCAACACCGGGGAGCTGTTTTTT	CASSSGANTGELFF
NA	TRBV3-1/TRBV3-2	TRBJ2-3	NA	TGTGCCAGCAGCCCCTGGTTAGGGACTTCTAGCACAGATACGCAGTATTTT	CASSPWLGTSSTDTQYF
NA	TRBV18	TRBJ1-5	NA	TGTGCCAGCTCACCGGGACCGGATCAGCCCCAGCATTTT	CASSPGPDQPQHF
TRBD2	TRBV6-1	TRBJ2-1	NA	TGTGCCAGCAGTGAAGCGAAGGTAGCGGGAGGAGGGAATGAGCAGTTCTTC	CASSEAKVAGGGNEQFF
NA	TRBV12-3/TRBV12-4	TRBJ1-5	NA	TGTGCCAGCAGTTTAGCGCACGAGAATGTACGGCATTTT	CASSLAHENVRHF
TRBD2	TRBV6-2/TRBV6-3	TRBJ2-1	NA	TGTGCCAGCAGTTACTCACCTCCCGTGGGAGGGATCTACAATGAGCAGTTCTTC	CASSYSPPVGGIYNEQFF
NA	TRBV29-1	TRBJ1-1	NA	TGCAGCGTTGAGCCCCTGCTTCGGGGCACTGAAGCTTTCTTT	CSVEPLLRGTEAFF
NA	TRBV18	TRBJ2-3	NA	TGTGCCAGCTCCCACTCAGAAGCGTATACTAGCACAGATACGCAGTATTTT	CASSHSEAYTSTDTQYF
TRBD1	TRBV7-9	TRBJ1-1	NA	TGTGCCAGCAGCTTAGGACAGGGGAGGGAGACTGAAGCTTTCTTT	CASSLGQGRETEAFF
TRBD2	TRBV18	TRBJ2-3	NA	TGTGCCAGCTCACCACCGGCGGGGGAAAGCACAGATACGCAGTATTTT	CASSPPAGESTDTQYF
TRBD1	TRBV7-2	TRBJ2-1	NA	TGTGCCAGCAGCCTTCGGACAGGGTCCTACAATGAGCAGTTCTTC	CASSLRTGSYNEQFF
NA	TRBV18	TRBJ1-2	NA	TGTGCCAGCTCACGAACAGGTGACTATGGCTACACCTTC	CASSRTGDYGYTF
NA	TRBV10-3	TRBJ2-1	NA	TGTGCCATCAGTGAGTTCAATGAGCAGTTCTTC	CAISEFNEQFF
NA	TRBV7-9	TRBJ1-1	NA	TGTGCCAGCAGCCGTACACCAAACACTGAAGCTTTCTTT	CASSRTPNTEAFF
NA	TRBV25-1	TRBJ2-7	NA	TGTGCCAGCAGTGAATACTACGGATTCTACGAGCAGTACTTC	CASSEYYGFYEQYF
NA	TRBV12-3/TRBV12-4	TRBJ1-4	NA	TGTGCCAGCAGTTCCTTCTCTAATGAAAAACTGTTTTTT	CASSSFSNEKLFF
NA	TRBV2	TRBJ1-5	NA	TGTGCCAGCAGGGGGGGGCTTAGCAATCAGCCCCAGCATTTT	CASRGGLSNQPQHF
TRBD1	TRBV11-2	TRBJ1-3	NA	TGTGCCAGCAGAGTCGACAGGGTAGACACCATATATTTT	CASRVDRVDTIYF
NA	TRBV7-9	TRBJ2-1	NA	TGTGCCAGCAGCCGAAACTTCGGGACGGACTCCTACAATGAGCAGTTCTTC	CASSRNFGTDSYNEQFF
TRBD2	TRBV6-5	TRBJ2-5	NA	TGTGCCATCCGAGCGGGGGGCACGGAGACCCAGTACTTC	CAIRAGGTETQYF
TRBD2	TRBV3-1/TRBV3-2	TRBJ2-4	NA	TGTGCCAGCAGCCAATTGACTAGCATAGCCAAAAACATTCAGTACTTC	CASSQLTSIAKNIQYF
TRBD1	TRBV9	TRBJ1-5	NA	TGTGCCAGCAGCCCGGGACAGGGAAATCAGCCCCAGCATTTT	CASSPGQGNQPQHF